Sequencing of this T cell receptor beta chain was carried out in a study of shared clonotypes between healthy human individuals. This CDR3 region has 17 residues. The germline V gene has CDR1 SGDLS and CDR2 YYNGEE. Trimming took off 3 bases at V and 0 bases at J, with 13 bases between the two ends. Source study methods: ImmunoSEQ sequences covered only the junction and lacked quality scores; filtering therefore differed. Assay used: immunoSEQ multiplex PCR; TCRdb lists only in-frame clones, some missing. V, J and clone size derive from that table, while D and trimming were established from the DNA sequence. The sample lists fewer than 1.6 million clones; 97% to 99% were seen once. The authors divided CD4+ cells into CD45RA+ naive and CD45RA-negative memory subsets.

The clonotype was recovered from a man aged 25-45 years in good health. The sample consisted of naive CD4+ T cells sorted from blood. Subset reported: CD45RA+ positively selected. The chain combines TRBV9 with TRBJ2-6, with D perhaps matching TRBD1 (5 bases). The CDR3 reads CASSARAQSSGANVLTF. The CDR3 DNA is TGTGCCAGCAGCGCCAGGGCCCAGAGCTCTGGGGCCAACGTCCTGACTTTC.